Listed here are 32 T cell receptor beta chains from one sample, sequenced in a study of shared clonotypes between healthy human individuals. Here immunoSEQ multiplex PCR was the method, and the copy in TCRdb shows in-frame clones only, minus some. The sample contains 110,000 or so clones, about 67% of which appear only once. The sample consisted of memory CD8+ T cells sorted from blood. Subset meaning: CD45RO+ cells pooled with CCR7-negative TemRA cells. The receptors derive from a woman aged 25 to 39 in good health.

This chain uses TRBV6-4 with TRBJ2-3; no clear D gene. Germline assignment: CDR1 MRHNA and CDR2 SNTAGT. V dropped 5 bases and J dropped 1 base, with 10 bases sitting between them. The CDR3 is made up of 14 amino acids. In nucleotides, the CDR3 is TGTGCCAGCAGTCCCGACGGAGGCACAGATACGCAGTATTTT. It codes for CASSPDGGTDTQYF.

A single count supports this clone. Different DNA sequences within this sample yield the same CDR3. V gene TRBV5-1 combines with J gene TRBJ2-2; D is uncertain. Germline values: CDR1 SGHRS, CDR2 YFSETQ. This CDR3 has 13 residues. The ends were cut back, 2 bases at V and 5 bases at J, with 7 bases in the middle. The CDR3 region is CASSFGQTGELFF. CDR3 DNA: TGCGCCAGCAGCTTTGGCCAGACCGGGGAGCTGTTTTTT.

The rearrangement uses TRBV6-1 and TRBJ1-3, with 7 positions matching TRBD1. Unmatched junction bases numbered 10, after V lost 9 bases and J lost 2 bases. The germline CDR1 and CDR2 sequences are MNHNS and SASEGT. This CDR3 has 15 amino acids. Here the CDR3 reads CASLGTEATGNTIYF. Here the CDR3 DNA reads TGTGCCAGTCTCGGGACAGAAGCTACTGGAAACACCATATATTTT.

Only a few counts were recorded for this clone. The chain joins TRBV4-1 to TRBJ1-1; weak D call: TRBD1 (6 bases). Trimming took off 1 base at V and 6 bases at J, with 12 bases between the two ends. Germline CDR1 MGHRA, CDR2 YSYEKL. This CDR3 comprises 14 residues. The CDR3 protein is CASSQVEWGPEAFF. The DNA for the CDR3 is TGCGCCAGCAGCCAAGTAGAATGGGGGCCTGAAGCTTTCTTT.

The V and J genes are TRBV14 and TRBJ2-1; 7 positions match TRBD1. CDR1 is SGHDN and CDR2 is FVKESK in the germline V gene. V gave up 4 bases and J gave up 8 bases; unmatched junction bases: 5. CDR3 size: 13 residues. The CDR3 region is CASSRGTVYEQFF. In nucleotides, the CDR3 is TGTGCCAGCAGCCGGGGGACAGTGTATGAGCAGTTCTTC.

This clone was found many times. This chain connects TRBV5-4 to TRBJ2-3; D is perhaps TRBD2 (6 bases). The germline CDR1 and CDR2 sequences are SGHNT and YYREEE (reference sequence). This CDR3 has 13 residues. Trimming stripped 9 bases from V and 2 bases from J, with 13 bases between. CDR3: CATLAEPTDTQYF. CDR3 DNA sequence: TGTGCCACCTTAGCGGAGCCCACAGATACGCAGTATTTT.

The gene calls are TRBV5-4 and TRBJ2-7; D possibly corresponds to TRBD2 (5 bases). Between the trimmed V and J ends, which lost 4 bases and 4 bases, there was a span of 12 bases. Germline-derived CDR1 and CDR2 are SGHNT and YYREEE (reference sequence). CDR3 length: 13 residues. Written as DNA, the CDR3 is TGTGCCAGCAGCGGAGGACCACTTTACGAGCAGTACTTC. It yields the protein CASSGGPLYEQYF.

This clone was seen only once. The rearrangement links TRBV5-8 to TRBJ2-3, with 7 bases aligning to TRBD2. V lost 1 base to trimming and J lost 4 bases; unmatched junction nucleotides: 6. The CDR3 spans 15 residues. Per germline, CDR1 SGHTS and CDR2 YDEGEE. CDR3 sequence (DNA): TGTGCCAGCAGCTTGACCCTAGCGGTATCAGATACGCAGTATTTT. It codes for CASSLTLAVSDTQYF.

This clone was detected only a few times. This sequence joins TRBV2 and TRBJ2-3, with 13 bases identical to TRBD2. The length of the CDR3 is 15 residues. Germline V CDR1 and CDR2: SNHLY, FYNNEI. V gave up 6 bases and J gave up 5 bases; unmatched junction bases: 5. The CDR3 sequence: CASRGLAGRGDTQYF. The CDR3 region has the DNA TGTGCCAGCAGGGGACTAGCGGGGAGGGGAGATACGCAGTATTTT.

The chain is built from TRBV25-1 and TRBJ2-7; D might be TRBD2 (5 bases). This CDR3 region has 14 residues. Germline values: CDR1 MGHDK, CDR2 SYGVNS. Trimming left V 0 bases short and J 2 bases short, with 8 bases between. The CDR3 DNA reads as TGTGCCAGCAGTGAATACCGAGGGACCTACGAGCAGTACTTC. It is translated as CASSEYRGTYEQYF.

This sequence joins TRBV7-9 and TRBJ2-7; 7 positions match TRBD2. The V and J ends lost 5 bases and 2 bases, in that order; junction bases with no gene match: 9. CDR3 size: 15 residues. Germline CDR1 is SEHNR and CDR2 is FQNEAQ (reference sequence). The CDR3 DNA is TGTGCCAGCAGCAAGCGGGATACCCCAGCCTACGAGCAGTACTTC. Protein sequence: CASSKRDTPAYEQYF.

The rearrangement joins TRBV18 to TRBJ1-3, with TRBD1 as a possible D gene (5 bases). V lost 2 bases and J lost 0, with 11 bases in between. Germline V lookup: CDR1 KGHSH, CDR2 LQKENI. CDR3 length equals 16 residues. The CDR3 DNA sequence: TGTGCCAGCTCACCAATCGGACATGGCTCTGGAAACACCATATATTTT. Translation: CASSPIGHGSGNTIYF.

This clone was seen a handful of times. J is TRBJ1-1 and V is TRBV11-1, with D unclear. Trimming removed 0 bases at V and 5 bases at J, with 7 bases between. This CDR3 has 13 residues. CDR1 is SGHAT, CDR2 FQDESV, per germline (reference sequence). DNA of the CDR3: TGTGCCAGCAGCTTAGCCAAGTGGACTGAAGCTTTCTTT. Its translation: CASSLAKWTEAFF.

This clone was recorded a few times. CDR3 bases: TGTGCCACCTTACTAGCGGGAGAAACCGGGGAGCTGTTTTTT. Amino acid sequence: CATLLAGETGELFF. V and J are TRBV6-1 and TRBJ2-2; 11 bases fit TRBD2. This CDR3 region has 14 residues. The germline CDR1 and CDR2 sequences are MNHNS and SASEGT. V lost 10 bases and J lost 5; bases outside the gene matches: 6.

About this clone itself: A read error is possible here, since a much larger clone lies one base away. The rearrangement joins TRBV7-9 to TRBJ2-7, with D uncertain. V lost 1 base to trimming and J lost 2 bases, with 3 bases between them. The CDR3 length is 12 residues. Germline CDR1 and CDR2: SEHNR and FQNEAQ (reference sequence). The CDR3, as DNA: TGTGCCAGCAGCTTAGGGGCCTACGAGCAGTACTTC. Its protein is CASSLGAYEQYF.

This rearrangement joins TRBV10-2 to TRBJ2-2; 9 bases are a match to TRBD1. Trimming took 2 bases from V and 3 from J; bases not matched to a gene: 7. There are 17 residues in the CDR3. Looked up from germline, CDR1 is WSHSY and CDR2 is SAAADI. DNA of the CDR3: TGCGCCAGCAGTGAGATAAACAGGGGGCGCTACACCGGGGAGCTGTTTTTT. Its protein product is CASSEINRGRYTGELFF.

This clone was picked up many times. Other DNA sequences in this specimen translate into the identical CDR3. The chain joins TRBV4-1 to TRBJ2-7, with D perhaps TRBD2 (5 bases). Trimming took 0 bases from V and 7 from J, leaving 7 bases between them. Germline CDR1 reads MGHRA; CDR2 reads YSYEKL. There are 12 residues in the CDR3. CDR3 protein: CASSQDGGEQYF. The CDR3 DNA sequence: TGCGCCAGCAGCCAAGACGGAGGAGAGCAGTACTTC.

CDR3 in DNA: TGTGCCTGGAGGGAAGGGGGGGGCTCTAGGAGCACTGAAGCTTTCTTT. Its protein product is CAWREGGGSRSTEAFF. The chain combines TRBV30 with TRBJ1-1, with D maybe TRBD1 (6 bases). The germline gives CDR1 GTSNPN, CDR2 SVGIG (reference sequence). The CDR3 has 16 residues. The germline V and J ends were trimmed by 3 bases and 4 bases, with 21 bases remaining between them. Filled out from reference TRBV30 and TRBJ1-1, the complete variable domain reads SQTIHQWPATLVQPVGSPLSLECTVEGTSNPNLYWYRQAAGRGLQLLFYSVGIGQISSEVPQNLSASRPQDRQFILSSKKLLLSDSGFYLCAWREGGGSRSTEAFFGQGTRLTVV.

Here the CDR3 reads CASRAAYRVVSPLHF. The CDR3 DNA follows: TGTGCCAGCAGGGCTGCTTACAGGGTGGTGTCACCCCTCCACTTT. J is TRBJ1-6 and V is TRBV28; maybe TRBD1 (6 bases). V dropped 6 bases and J dropped 10 bases, with 19 bases sitting between them. Looked up from germline, CDR1 is MDHEN and CDR2 is SYDVKM. The length of the CDR3 is 15 residues.

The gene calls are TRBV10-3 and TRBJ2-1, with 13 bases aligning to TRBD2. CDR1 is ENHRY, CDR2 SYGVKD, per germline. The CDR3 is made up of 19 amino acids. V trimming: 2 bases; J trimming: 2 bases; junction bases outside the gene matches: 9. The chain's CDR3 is CAISEHGLAGESPYNEQFF. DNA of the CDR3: TGTGCCATCAGTGAGCACGGACTAGCGGGAGAATCTCCCTACAATGAGCAGTTCTTC.

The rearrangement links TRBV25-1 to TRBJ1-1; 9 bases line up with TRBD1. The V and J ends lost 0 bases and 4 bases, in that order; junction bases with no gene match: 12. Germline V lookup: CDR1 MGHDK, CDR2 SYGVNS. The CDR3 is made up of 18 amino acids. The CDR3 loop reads CASSEYWEGQGVSTEAFF. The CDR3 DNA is TGTGCCAGCAGTGAATATTGGGAGGGACAGGGCGTGAGCACTGAAGCTTTCTTT.

CDR3 region: CASSQGARNEQYF. DNA of the CDR3: TGTGCCAGCAGCCAAGGAGCCAGAAACGAGCAGTACTTC. The V and J genes are TRBV7-9 and TRBJ2-7; no definite D call. Per germline, CDR1 SEHNR and CDR2 FQNEAQ (reference sequence). This CDR3 is 13 amino acids long. Trimming removed 5 bases from V and 5 bases from J, with 13 bases in between.

For the CDR3, the DNA is TGTGCCAGCAGCGTAAGCCAGGCGGGTGGCTACACCTTC. It encodes CASSVSQAGGYTF. The chain uses TRBV9 and TRBJ1-2, with D unresolved. With 1 base removed from V and 7 bases from J, the gap between germline ends came to 11 bases. CDR3 size: 13 residues. The germline gives CDR1 SGDLS, CDR2 YYNGEE.

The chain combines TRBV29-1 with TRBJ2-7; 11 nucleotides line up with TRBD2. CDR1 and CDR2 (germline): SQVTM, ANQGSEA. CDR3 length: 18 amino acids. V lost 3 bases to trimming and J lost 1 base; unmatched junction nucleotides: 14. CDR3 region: CSVEAPGVAGGSSYEQYF. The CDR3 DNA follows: TGCAGCGTTGAGGCCCCAGGAGTAGCGGGAGGGAGTTCCTACGAGCAGTACTTC.

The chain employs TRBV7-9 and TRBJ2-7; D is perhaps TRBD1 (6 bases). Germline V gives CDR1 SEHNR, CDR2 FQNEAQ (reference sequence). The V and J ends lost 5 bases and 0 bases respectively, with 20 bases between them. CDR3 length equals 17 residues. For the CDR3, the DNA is TGTGCCAGCAGCCATCAACCGGGACACCAGAGCTCCTACGAGCAGTACTTC. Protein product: CASSHQPGHQSSYEQYF.

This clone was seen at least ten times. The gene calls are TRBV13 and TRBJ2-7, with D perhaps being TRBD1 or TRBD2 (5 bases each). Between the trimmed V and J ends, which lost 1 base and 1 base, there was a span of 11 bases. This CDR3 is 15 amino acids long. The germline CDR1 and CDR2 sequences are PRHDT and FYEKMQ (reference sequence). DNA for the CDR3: TGTGCCAGCAGCTTAGAAGGGACGGAGTCCTACGAGCAGTACTTC. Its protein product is CASSLEGTESYEQYF. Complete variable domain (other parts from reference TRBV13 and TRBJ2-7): AAGVIQSPRHLIKEKRETATLKCYPIPRHDTVYWYQQGPGQDPQFLISFYEKMQSDKGSIPDRFSAQQFSDYHSELNMSSLELGDSALYFCASSLEGTESYEQYFGPGTRLTVT.

The CDR3 loop is CARGASGIGDNEQFF. The CDR3 nucleotides read TGTGCCAGAGGGGCTTCAGGTATTGGGGACAATGAGCAGTTCTTC. J is TRBJ2-1 and V is TRBV28; TRBD1 might be the D (5 bases). Trimming cost V 9 bases and J 5 bases, with 20 bases left between them. This CDR3 spans 15 amino acids. Germline CDR1 is MDHEN and CDR2 is SYDVKM.

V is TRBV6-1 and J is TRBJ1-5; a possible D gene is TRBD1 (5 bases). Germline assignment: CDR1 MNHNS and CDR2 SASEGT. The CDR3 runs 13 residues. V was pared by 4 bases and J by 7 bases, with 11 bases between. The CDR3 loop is CASSGRGLQPQHF. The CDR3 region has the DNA TGTGCCAGCAGTGGGAGGGGTTTGCAGCCCCAGCATTTT.

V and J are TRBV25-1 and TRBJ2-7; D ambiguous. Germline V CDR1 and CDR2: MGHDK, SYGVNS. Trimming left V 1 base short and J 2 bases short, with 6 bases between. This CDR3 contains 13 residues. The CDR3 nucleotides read TGTGCCAGCAGTGAATCCCCGACCTACGAGCAGTACTTC. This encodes CASSESPTYEQYF.

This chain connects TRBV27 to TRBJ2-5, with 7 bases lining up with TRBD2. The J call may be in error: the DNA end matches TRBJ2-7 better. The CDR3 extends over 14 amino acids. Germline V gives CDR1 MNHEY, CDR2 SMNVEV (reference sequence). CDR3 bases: TGTGCCAGCAGTCCAAGACTAGCTTCCAACGAGCAGTACTTC. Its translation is CASSPRLASNEQYF.

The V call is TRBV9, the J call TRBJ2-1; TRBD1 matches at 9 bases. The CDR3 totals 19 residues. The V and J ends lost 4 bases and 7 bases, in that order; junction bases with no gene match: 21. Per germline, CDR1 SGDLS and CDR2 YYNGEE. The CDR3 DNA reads TGTGCCAGCAGCACGCCGGGACAGGGTAGAGGAGATCATCCTAATGAGCAGTTCTTC. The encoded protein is CASSTPGQGRGDHPNEQFF. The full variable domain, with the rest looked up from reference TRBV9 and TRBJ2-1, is DSGVTQTPKHLITATGQRVTLRCSPRSGDLSVYWYQQSLDQGLQFLIQYYNGEERAKGNILERFSAQQFPDLHSELNLSSLELGDSALYFCASSTPGQGRGDHPNEQFFGPGTRLTVL.

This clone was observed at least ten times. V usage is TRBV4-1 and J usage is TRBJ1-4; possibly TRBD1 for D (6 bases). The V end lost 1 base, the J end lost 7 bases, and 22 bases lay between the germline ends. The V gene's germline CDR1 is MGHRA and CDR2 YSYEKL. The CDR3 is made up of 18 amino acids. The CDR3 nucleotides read TGCGCCAGCAGCCAAGCTTTTCAGCGGGGGACACCGACTGAAAAACTGTTTTTT. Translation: CASSQAFQRGTPTEKLFF.